This T cell receptor beta chain was sequenced during a study of blood T cell repertoires in COVID-19. At the level of the study: Acute-phase and convalescent COVID-19 samples originated in the United States, Italy and Spain.

Using immunoSEQ multiplex PCR, the repertoire was profiled, and TCRdb retains in-frame clones only, with some absent. The sample carries 210,000 or so clones, more than 80% recorded once. Seattle's cohort entered during active infection and was followed longitudinally. With 2 bases removed from V and 6 bases from J, the gap between germline ends came to 11 bases. The CDR3 is 13 amino acids. Looked up from germline, CDR1 is SGHDN and CDR2 is FVKESK. The TCR comes from a woman older than 75 with COVID-19, enrolled during active disease. This chain connects TRBV14 to TRBJ2-7, with unresolved D. The sample taken for sequencing was peripheral blood. CDR3 sequence: CASSQLSVGEQYF. The CDR3 DNA reads TGTGCCAGCAGCCAATTGTCGGTTGGCGAGCAGTACTTC.